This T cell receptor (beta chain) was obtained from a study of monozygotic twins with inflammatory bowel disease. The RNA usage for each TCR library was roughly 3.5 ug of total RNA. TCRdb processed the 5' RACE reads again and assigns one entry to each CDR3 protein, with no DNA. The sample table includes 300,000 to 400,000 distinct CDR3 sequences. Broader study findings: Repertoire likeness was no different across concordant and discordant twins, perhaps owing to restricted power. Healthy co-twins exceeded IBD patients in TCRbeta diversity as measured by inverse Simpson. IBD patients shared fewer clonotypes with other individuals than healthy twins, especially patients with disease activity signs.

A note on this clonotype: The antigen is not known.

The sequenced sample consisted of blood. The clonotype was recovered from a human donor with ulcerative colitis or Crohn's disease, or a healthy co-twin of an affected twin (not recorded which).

CDR3 amino acids: CASGRTGATEAFF. V is TRBV6-2 or TRBV6-3 and J is TRBJ1-1; no DNA is available, so the TRBD1 call from TCRdb remains unchecked. CDR1 and CDR2 (germline): MNHEY, SVGEGT. This CDR3 has 13 amino acids.